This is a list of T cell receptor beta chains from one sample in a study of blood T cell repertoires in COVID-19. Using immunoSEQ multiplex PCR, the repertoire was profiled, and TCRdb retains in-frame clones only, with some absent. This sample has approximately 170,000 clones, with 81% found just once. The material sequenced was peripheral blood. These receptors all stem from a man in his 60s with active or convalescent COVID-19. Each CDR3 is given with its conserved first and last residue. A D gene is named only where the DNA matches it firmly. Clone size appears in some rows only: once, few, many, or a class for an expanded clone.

CDR3 protein: CATSRVGGAGELFF
CDR3 DNA: TGTGCCACCAGCAGAGTAGGGGGGGCCGGGGAGCTGTTTTTT
J gene: TRBJ2-2
clone size: few
D gene: -
V gene: TRBV15

CDR3 protein: CSASGTSRYEQYF
CDR3 DNA: TGCAGCGCCTCCGGGACTAGTCGCTACGAGCAGTACTTC
J gene: TRBJ2-7
clone size: -
D gene: TRBD2
V gene: TRBV29-1

CDR3 protein: CASSPDLTGNYGYTF
CDR3 DNA: TGTGCCAGCAGCCCCGATCTTACAGGAAACTATGGCTACACCTTC
J gene: TRBJ1-2
clone size: medium-sized
D gene: -
V gene: TRBV14

CDR3 protein: CASSIDGGTQYF
CDR3 DNA: TGTGCCAGTAGTATAGACGGGGGGACCCAGTACTTC
J gene: TRBJ2-5
clone size: -
D gene: -
V gene: TRBV19

CDR3 protein: CASTTGVSYNEQFF
CDR3 DNA: TGTGCCAGCACCACAGGGGTCAGCTACAATGAGCAGTTCTTC
J gene: TRBJ2-1
clone size: -
D gene: TRBD1
V gene: TRBV28

CDR3 protein: CASSEAAGSSYNEQFF
CDR3 DNA: TGTGCCAGCAGTGAAGCAGCGGGAAGCTCCTACAATGAGCAGTTCTTC
J gene: TRBJ2-1
clone size: -
D gene: TRBD2
V gene: TRBV6-1

CDR3 protein: CASSLSMNTEAFF
CDR3 DNA: TGTGCCAGCAGTTTATCCATGAACACTGAAGCTTTCTTT
J gene: TRBJ1-1
clone size: -
D gene: -
V gene: TRBV12-3/TRBV12-4

CDR3 protein: CASRAGSYEQYF
CDR3 DNA: TGTGCCAGCAGAGCGGGAAGCTACGAGCAGTACTTC
J gene: TRBJ2-7
clone size: once
D gene: TRBD2
V gene: TRBV28

CDR3 protein: CASSPRGRGSGYTF
CDR3 DNA: TGTGCCAGCAGCCCCCGTGGCAGGGGCTCTGGCTACACCTTC
J gene: TRBJ1-2
clone size: -
D gene: -
V gene: TRBV9

CDR3 protein: CASSPLGGSNQPQHF
CDR3 DNA: TGTGCCAGCAGCCCCCTGGGGGGTTCCAATCAGCCCCAGCATTTT
J gene: TRBJ1-5
clone size: few
D gene: -
V gene: TRBV7-9

CDR3 protein: CATSAGHEQYF
CDR3 DNA: TGTGCCACCAGTGCTGGCCACGAGCAGTACTTC
J gene: TRBJ2-7
clone size: -
D gene: -
V gene: TRBV24-1

CDR3 protein: CASSRQGTGMGEQFF
CDR3 DNA: TGTGCCAGCAGCCGACAGGGGACAGGGATGGGTGAGCAGTTCTTC
J gene: TRBJ2-1
clone size: -
D gene: TRBD1
V gene: TRBV3-1/TRBV3-2

CDR3 protein: CASSFGQAHQDTQYF
CDR3 DNA: TGTGCCAGCAGCTTTGGGCAGGCCCATCAAGATACGCAGTATTTT
J gene: TRBJ2-3
clone size: -
D gene: -
V gene: TRBV7-3

CDR3 protein: CASSTGDSEQYF
CDR3 DNA: TGCGCCAGCAGCACAGGGGACAGCGAGCAGTACTTC
J gene: TRBJ2-7
clone size: once
D gene: TRBD1
V gene: TRBV5-1

CDR3 protein: CASSSGEGADYEQYF
CDR3 DNA: TGTGCCAGCAGCTCCGGCGAAGGGGCGGATTACGAGCAGTACTTC
J gene: TRBJ2-7
clone size: -
D gene: -
V gene: TRBV11-3

CDR3 protein: CASSQGLYNEQFF
CDR3 DNA: TGCGCCAGCAGCCAAGGGCTTTACAATGAGCAGTTCTTC
J gene: TRBJ2-1
clone size: -
D gene: -
V gene: TRBV4-1

CDR3 protein: CAISEGIDRATEAFF
CDR3 DNA: TGTGCCATCAGTGAAGGGATCGACAGGGCCACTGAAGCTTTCTTT
J gene: TRBJ1-1
clone size: -
D gene: TRBD1
V gene: TRBV10-3

CDR3 protein: CASSHITGGTDTQYF
CDR3 DNA: TGTGCCAGCAGTCACATCACAGGGGGCACAGATACGCAGTATTTT
J gene: TRBJ2-3
clone size: -
D gene: TRBD1
V gene: TRBV6-5

CDR3 protein: CASSIAGQALYEQYF
CDR3 DNA: TGTGCCAGTAGTATAGCGGGACAGGCGCTCTACGAGCAGTACTTC
J gene: TRBJ2-7
clone size: -
D gene: TRBD1
V gene: TRBV19

CDR3 protein: CASRSGQRTGELFF
CDR3 DNA: TGTGCCAGCAGAAGCGGACAGCGGACCGGGGAGCTGTTTTTT
J gene: TRBJ2-2
clone size: -
D gene: -
V gene: TRBV6-5

CDR3 protein: CASSIRRGQGIFGYGYTF
CDR3 DNA: TGTGCCAGCAGCATTCGTCGGGGACAGGGAATTTTTGGCTATGGCTACACCTTC
J gene: TRBJ1-2
clone size: once
D gene: -
V gene: TRBV21-1

CDR3 protein: CASSWGRTERGTGANVLTF
CDR3 DNA: TGTGCCAGCAGCTGGGGGCGGACAGAAAGAGGGACTGGGGCCAACGTCCTGACTTTC
J gene: TRBJ2-6
clone size: -
D gene: -
V gene: TRBV5-5

CDR3 protein: CASSPTGGHYEQYF
CDR3 DNA: TGTGCCAGCTCACCAACAGGGGGCCACTACGAGCAGTACTTC
J gene: TRBJ2-7
clone size: -
D gene: TRBD1
V gene: TRBV18